These 5 T cell receptor beta chains originate from one sample sequenced in a study of blood T cells in healthy people across ages. Together with a sample-barcoded 5' primer, a J-beta primer mix was included in a second PCR lasting about 6 to 11 cycles. TCRdb independently ran MiXCR on the 5' RACE reads; one entry per CDR3 protein. The sample consists of some 890,000 distinct CDR3 sequences, almost 30% of them appearing once. The data were also submitted as part of a second study, on T cells of mothers and their children.

The sample consisted of blood. Receptors originate from a woman aged 40-49 years in good health.

This clonotype was seen more than once but under ten times. The V gene is TRBV12-3 or TRBV12-4, the J gene TRBJ1-5; no definite D call. The CDR3 length is 12 residues. V was trimmed by 6 bases and J by 6 bases, leaving 9 bases between them. CDR3 sequence reads: CASSPGRQPQHF. The CDR3, as DNA: TGTGCCAGCAGCCCCGGGCGTCAGCCCCAGCATTTT.

This clonotype was seen only a few times. The chain is built from TRBV20-1 and TRBJ1-2, with D tentatively TRBD1 (5 bases). V lost 1 base and J lost 0, with 15 bases in between. CDR1 and CDR2 (germline): DFQATT, SNEGSKA (reference sequence). The CDR3 covers 16 residues. The CDR3 coding sequence is TGCAGTGCTAGAGCCGTGCAGCAGGGTACTAACTATGGCTACACCTTC. It translates to CSARAVQQGTNYGYTF.

The sample holds many counts of this clonotype. The chain links TRBV5-1 to TRBJ2-7; D gene uncertain. Trimming removed 8 bases from V and 2 bases from J, with 14 bases in between. The CDR3 consists of 13 residues. Per germline, CDR1 SGHRS and CDR2 YFSETQ. The CDR3 DNA reads TGCGCCAGTAGCCCAACAGCGACCTACGAGCAGTACTTC. This codes for CASSPTATYEQYF.

This clonotype was observed a handful of times. V usage is TRBV6-5 and J usage is TRBJ1-2; D call uncertain. Per the germline V gene, CDR1 is MNHEY and CDR2 is SVGAGI. CDR3 size: 15 residues. V lost 5 bases to trimming and J lost 3 bases, with 16 bases between them. The CDR3 DNA follows: TGTGCCAGCAGTGACCGGGGTTCAATGCACTATGGCTACACCTTC. The encoded protein is CASSDRGSMHYGYTF.

The chain recombines TRBV5-1 with TRBJ2-3; a possible D gene is TRBD1 (5 bases). The CDR3 sequence is 17 residues long. The germline V and J ends were trimmed by 2 bases and 4 bases, with 20 bases remaining between them. Germline CDR1 and CDR2: SGHRS and YFSETQ. The chain's CDR3 is CASSFSWGTSQADTQYF. CDR3 in DNA: TGCGCCAGCAGCTTCTCTTGGGGCACGAGCCAGGCAGATACGCAGTATTTT.